The 18 T cell receptor beta chains in this list originate from one sample, sequenced in a study of vaccination effects on CD4 cells after COVID-19. Their cognate antigens are unknown. Viral peptide pools were used in the ViraFEST assay to expand antigen-specific CD4+ T cells, and sequencing came afterward. CD4+ T cells were isolated after around ten days of culture. In the vaccine recipients, nucleocapsid antibodies were negative and there was no prior SARS-CoV-2 infection. TCRdb keeps only in-frame clones here, not all; method: immunoSEQ multiplex PCR. The sample shows some 28,000 clones, under 85% of them seen only once. Sequencing was performed on CD4+ T cells from PBMCs cultured with SARS-CoV-2 spike peptides, taken before COVID-19 vaccination. The receptors originated from a human donor who received a COVID-19 vaccine.

The CDR3 loop reads CASSLWLAGGSYEQYF. Here the CDR3 DNA reads TGTGCCAGCAGTTTATGGCTAGCGGGGGGCTCCTACGAGCAGTACTTC. The rearrangement links TRBV27 to TRBJ2-7; 11 bases are shared with TRBD2. After removal of 1 base from V and 0 bases from J, the junction contained 2 bases not matched to a gene. This CDR3 spans 16 amino acids. Germline CDR1 and CDR2: MNHEY and SMNVEV (reference sequence).

The rearrangement uses TRBV7-2 and TRBJ1-2, with TRBD1 matching 7 bases. The CDR3 totals 16 residues. CDR1 is SGHTA, CDR2 FQGNSA, per germline. V gave up 4 bases and J gave up 0 bases; unmatched junction bases: 8. The CDR3 spells CASSWGTATTNYGYTF. CDR3 nucleotides: TGTGCCAGCAGCTGGGGGACAGCTACGACTAACTATGGCTACACCTTC.

V and J are TRBV3-1 (or the pseudogene TRBV3-2) and TRBJ2-7; D possibly corresponds to TRBD2 (6 bases). V lost 2 bases and J lost 5, with 13 bases in between. This CDR3 comprises 14 residues. Germline assignment: CDR1 LGHDT and CDR2 YNNKEL (reference sequence). Here the CDR3 DNA reads TGTGCCAGCAGCCAACAAACGCGGGGAAACGAGCAGTACTTC. Encoded protein: CASSQQTRGNEQYF.

V gene TRBV14 combines with J gene TRBJ1-1; the D is unclear. The CDR3 is made up of 13 amino acids. The V end was cut by 1 base, the J end by 1 base, with 4 bases between. Per germline, CDR1 SGHDN and CDR2 FVKESK. Here the CDR3 DNA reads TGTGCCAGCAGCCAAGCCAGGAACACTGAAGCTTTCTTT. This codes for CASSQARNTEAFF.

The chain joins TRBV13 to TRBJ2-6; 14 nucleotides line up with TRBD2. The CDR3 consists of 22 residues. Germline trimming cut 1 base from V and 0 bases from J; bases unmatched to any gene: 11. Germline CDR1 PRHDT, CDR2 FYEKMQ (reference sequence). The CDR3 spells CASSLESRLAGGLSSGANVLTF. CDR3 bases: TGTGCCAGCAGCTTAGAATCCCGACTAGCGGGGGGGTTGAGCTCTGGGGCCAACGTCCTGACTTTC.

This rearrangement joins TRBV29-1 to TRBJ1-5; 7 nucleotides agree with TRBD1. This CDR3 has 14 amino acids. Germline CDR1 and CDR2: SQVTM and ANQGSEA. The junction had 9 bases not matched to a gene; V was cut back by 6 bases and J by 4 bases. The CDR3 sequence is CSVWMGQPNQPQHF. CDR3 in DNA: TGCAGCGTGTGGATGGGACAGCCTAATCAGCCCCAGCATTTT.

This clone was recorded once. The chain links TRBV14 to TRBJ2-1; D might be TRBD2 (6 bases). The CDR3 is 15 amino acids. Deletions cut 4 bases from V and 6 bases from J, with 16 bases between. Germline V gene lookup returns CDR1 SGHDN and CDR2 FVKESK. CDR3 in DNA: TGTGCCAGCAGCCCCGGTGGCGGGGCCACCAATGAGCAGTTCTTC. As protein: CASSPGGGATNEQFF.

The chain links TRBV2 to TRBJ2-1; a possible D gene is TRBD2 (5 bases). The CDR3 is 16 amino acids. Germline V gene data show CDR1 as SNHLY and CDR2 as FYNNEI. Trimming removed 3 bases at V and 5 bases at J, with 17 bases between. CDR3 nucleotides: TGTGCCAGCAGTGACGTGGCGCTGGGAGCCCACAATGAGCAGTTCTTC. It specifies CASSDVALGAHNEQFF.

This clone was seen more than once but under ten times. The chain joins TRBV5-8 to TRBJ2-7, with TRBD1 matching over 8 bases. CDR1 and CDR2 (germline): SGHTS, YDEGEE. The CDR3 is 16 residues long. The V gene end was trimmed by 0 bases and the J gene end by 3 bases; junction bases not matched to a gene: 8. DNA for the CDR3: TGTGCCAGCAGCTTGGGACCGGGACAGGACGTCTACGAGCAGTACTTC. Amino acid sequence: CASSLGPGQDVYEQYF.

This clone was recorded once. The V and J genes are TRBV9 and TRBJ1-4; perhaps TRBD1 as D (6 bases). V lost 5 bases and J lost 1, with 9 bases in between. The CDR3 covers 14 residues. Germline CDR1 SGDLS, CDR2 YYNGEE. The CDR3 region has the DNA TGTGCCAGCAGTGCAGGGGTAACTAATGAAAAACTGTTTTTT. Amino acid sequence: CASSAGVTNEKLFF.

This rearrangement joins TRBV2 to TRBJ1-4; 7 bases fit TRBD1. The CDR3 length is 15 residues. Germline V gives CDR1 SNHLY, CDR2 FYNNEI. With 6 bases clipped from V and 0 bases from J, the junction kept 4 bases outside the gene matches. CDR3: CASSLTGATNEKLFF. The CDR3 region has the DNA TGTGCCAGCAGCCTAACAGGGGCAACTAATGAAAAACTGTTTTTT.

The V and J genes are TRBV7-9 and TRBJ2-1; 7 nucleotides line up with TRBD2. The CDR3 totals 16 residues. With 8 bases clipped from V and 2 bases from J, the junction kept 12 bases outside the gene matches. Germline assignment: CDR1 SEHNR and CDR2 FQNEAQ (reference sequence). The CDR3 region has the DNA TGTGCCAGCGTAGGTGGTGGGACTAACCCCTACAATGAGCAGTTCTTC. Amino acid sequence: CASVGGGTNPYNEQFF.

V gene TRBV5-6 combines with J gene TRBJ1-2; D not resolved. In germline, CDR1 is SGHDT, CDR2 YYEEEE. The length of the CDR3 is 14 residues. Trimming removed 0 bases at V and 4 bases at J, with 10 bases between. This CDR3 reads CASSLEGRIYGYTF. The CDR3 DNA sequence: TGTGCCAGCAGCTTGGAGGGCAGGATCTATGGCTACACCTTC.

The chain links TRBV28 to TRBJ1-2, with TRBD1 matching 7 bases. This CDR3 is 16 amino acids long. Germline V gene sequence: CDR1 MDHEN, CDR2 SYDVKM. Trimming cost V 7 bases and J 5 bases; bases outside gene matches: 16. CDR3 sequence: CASINTGQPLGYGYTF. The CDR3 coding sequence is TGTGCCAGCATAAATACGGGACAGCCCCTAGGATATGGCTACACCTTC.

The V gene is TRBV6-6, the J gene TRBJ1-3; D gene unclear. This CDR3 spans 12 amino acids. The germline V and J ends were trimmed by 6 bases and 4 bases, with 7 bases remaining between them. The V gene's germline CDR1 is MNHNY and CDR2 SVGAGI (reference sequence). The CDR3 coding sequence is TGTGCCAGCAGGAATGACGGAAACACCATATATTTT. Protein: CASRNDGNTIYF.

V gene TRBV6-2 or TRBV6-3 combines with J gene TRBJ2-7; D is unresolved. This CDR3 region has 12 residues. V was trimmed by 6 bases and J by 4 bases, leaving 10 bases between them. Germline V gives CDR1 MNHEY, CDR2 SVGEGT. For the CDR3, the DNA is TGTGCCAGCAGCCCTATCCTTTACGAGCAGTACTTC. This sequence encodes CASSPILYEQYF.

This sequence joins TRBV3-1 (or the pseudogene TRBV3-2) and TRBJ1-2; 8 bases align to TRBD1. The CDR3 runs 13 residues. Germline CDR1 and CDR2: LGHDT and YNNKEL (reference sequence). J lost 8 bases, V lost 7 bases, and 9 bases had no gene match. CDR3 sequence (DNA): TGTGCCAGCACCCCAGGGGGCGCCGGGGGCTACACCTTC. This sequence encodes CASTPGGAGGYTF.

CDR3 DNA sequence: TGTGCCAGCAGTTCCCCCAGGGGGCGAGAAGCTTACGAGCAGTACTTC. It yields the protein CASSSPRGREAYEQYF. This chain connects TRBV6-2 or TRBV6-3 to TRBJ2-7; 8 bases match TRBD1. J lost 4 bases, V lost 4 bases, and 12 bases had no gene match. The CDR3 loop spans 16 amino acids. The germline gives CDR1 MNHEY, CDR2 SVGEGT.